The clone carrying this T cell receptor beta chain was seen only a few times. This record comes from a study of CD8 T cells in ankylosing spondylitis. One entry per CDR3 protein results from TCRdb running MiXCR on the 5' RACE reads. The sample contains fewer than 180,000 distinct CDR3 sequences, under 45% of which appear only once. CDR3 length: 14 amino acids. The V and J ends lost 2 bases and 6 bases respectively, with 12 bases between them. Per germline, CDR1 SGHRS and CDR2 YFSETQ. This clonotype originated in a male donor with ankylosing spondylitis. This chain uses TRBV5-1 with TRBJ2-1; D unclear. The specimen was synovial fluid, either unsorted or a sorted T cell fraction (not recorded which). The chain's CDR3 is CASSFFASGNEQFF. Here the CDR3 DNA reads TGCGCCAGCAGCTTTTTTGCTAGTGGCAATGAGCAGTTCTTC. The whole variable domain, filled in from reference TRBV5-1 and TRBJ2-1, reads KAGVTQTPRYLIKTRGQQVTLSCSPISGHRSVSWYQQTPGQGLQFLFEYFSETQRNKGNFPGRFSGRQFSNSRSEMNVSTLELGDSALYLCASSFFASGNEQFFGPGTRLTVL.